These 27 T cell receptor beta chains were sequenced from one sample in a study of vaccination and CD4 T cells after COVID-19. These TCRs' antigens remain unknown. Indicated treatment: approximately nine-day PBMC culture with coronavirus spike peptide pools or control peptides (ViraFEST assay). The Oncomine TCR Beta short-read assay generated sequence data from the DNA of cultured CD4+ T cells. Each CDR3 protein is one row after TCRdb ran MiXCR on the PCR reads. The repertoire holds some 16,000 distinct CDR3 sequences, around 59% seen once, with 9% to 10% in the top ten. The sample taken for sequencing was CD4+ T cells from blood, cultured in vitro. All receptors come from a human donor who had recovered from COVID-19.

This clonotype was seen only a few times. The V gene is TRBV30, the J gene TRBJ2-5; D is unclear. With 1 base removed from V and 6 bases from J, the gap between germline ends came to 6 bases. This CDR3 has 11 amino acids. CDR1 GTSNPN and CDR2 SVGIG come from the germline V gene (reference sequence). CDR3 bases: TGTGCCTGGAGTGAGGACCAGACCCAGTACTTC. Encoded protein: CAWSEDQTQYF.

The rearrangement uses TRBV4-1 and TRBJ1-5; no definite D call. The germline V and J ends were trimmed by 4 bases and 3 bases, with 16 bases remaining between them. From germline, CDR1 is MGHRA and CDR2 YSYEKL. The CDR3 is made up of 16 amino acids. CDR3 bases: TGCGCCAGCAGCCCCTACCGGGATTCGGCCAATCAGCCCCAGCATTTT. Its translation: CASSPYRDSANQPQHF.

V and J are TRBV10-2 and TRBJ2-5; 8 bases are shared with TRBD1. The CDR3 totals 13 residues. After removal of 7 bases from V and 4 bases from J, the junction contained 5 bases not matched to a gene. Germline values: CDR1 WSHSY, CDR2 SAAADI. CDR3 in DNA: TGCGCCAGCACAGGACAGGGTCGAGAGACCCAGTACTTC. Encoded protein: CASTGQGRETQYF.

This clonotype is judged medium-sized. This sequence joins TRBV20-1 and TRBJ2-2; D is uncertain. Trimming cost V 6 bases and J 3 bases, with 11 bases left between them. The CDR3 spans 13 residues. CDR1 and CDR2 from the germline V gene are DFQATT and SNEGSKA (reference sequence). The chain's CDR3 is CSARRDYTGELFF. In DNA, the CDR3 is TGCAGTGCGCGCCGCGACTACACCGGGGAGCTGTTTTTT.

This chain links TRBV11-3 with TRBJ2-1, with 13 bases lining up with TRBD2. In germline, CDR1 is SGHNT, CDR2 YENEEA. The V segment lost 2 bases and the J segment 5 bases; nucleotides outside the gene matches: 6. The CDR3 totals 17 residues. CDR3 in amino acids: CASSLHSGTSGDNEQFF. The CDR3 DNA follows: TGTGCCAGCAGCTTACACTCCGGGACTAGCGGGGACAATGAGCAGTTCTTC.

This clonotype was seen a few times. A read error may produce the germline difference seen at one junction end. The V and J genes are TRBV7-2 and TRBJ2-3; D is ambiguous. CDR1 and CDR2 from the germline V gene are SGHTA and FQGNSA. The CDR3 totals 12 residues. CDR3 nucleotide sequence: TGTGCCAGCAGTTTAGGTACAGATACGCAGTATTTT. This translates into CASSLGTDTQYF.

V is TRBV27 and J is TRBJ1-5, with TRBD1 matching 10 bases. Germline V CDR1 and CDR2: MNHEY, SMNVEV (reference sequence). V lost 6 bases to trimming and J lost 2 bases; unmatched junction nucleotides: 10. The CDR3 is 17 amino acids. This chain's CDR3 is CASSGTTGGLGNQPQHF. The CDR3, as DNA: TGTGCCAGCAGCGGGACGACAGGGGGCTTGGGCAATCAGCCCCAGCATTTT.

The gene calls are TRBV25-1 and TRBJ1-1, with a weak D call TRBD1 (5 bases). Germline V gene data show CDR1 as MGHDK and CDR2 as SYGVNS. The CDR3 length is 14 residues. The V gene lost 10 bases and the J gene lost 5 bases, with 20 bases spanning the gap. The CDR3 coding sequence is TGTGCCACCCGGGGGGGGGGAGGAGGAACTGAAGCTTTCTTT. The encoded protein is CATRGGGGGTEAFF.

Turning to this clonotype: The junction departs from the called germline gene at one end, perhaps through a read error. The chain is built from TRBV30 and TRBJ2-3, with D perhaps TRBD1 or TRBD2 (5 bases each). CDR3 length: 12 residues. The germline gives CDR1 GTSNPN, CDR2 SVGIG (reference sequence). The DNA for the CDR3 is TGTGCCTGGACAGGGACGACAGCTACGCAGTATTTT. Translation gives CAWTGTTATQYF.

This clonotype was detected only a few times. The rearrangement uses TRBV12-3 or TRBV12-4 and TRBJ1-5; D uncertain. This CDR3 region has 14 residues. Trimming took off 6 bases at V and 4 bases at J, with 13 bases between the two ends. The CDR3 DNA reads TGTGCCAGCAGCTTTGGACGAGGGAATCAGCCCCAGCATTTT. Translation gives CASSFGRGNQPQHF.

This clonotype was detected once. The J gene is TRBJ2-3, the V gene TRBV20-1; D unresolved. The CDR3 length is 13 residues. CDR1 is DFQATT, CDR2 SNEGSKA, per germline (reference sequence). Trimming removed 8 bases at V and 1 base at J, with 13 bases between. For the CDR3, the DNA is TGCAGTCCACGCTCGGAAGGCACAGATACGCAGTATTTT. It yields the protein CSPRSEGTDTQYF.

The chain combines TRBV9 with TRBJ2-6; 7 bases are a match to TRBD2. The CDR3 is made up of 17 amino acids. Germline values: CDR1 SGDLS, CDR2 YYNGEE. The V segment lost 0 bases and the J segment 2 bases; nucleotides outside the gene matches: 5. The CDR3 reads CASSVVGGEPGANVLTF. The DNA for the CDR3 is TGTGCCAGCAGCGTAGTTGGGGGGGAGCCTGGGGCCAACGTCCTGACTTTC.

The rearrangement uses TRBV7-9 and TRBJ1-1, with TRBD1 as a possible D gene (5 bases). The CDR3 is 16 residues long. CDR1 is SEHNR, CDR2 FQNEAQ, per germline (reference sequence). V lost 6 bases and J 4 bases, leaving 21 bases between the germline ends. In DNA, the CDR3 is TGTGCCAGCAGTTCCCAGACCCCAGGGCTGGGCACTGAAGCTTTCTTT. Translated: CASSSQTPGLGTEAFF.

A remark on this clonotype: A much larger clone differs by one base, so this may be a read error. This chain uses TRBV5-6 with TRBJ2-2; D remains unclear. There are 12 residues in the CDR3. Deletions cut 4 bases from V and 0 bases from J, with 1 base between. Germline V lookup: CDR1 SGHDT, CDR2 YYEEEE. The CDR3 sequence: CASSANTGELFF. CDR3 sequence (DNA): TGTGCCAGCAGCGCGAACACCGGGGAGCTGTTTTTT.

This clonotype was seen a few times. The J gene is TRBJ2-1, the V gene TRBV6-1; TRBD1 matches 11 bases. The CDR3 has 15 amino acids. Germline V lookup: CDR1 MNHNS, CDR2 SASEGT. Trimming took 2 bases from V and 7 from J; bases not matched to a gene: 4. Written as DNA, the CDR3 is TGTGCCAGCAGTGAACCAGGACAGGGGGCAAATGAGCAGTTCTTC. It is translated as CASSEPGQGANEQFF.

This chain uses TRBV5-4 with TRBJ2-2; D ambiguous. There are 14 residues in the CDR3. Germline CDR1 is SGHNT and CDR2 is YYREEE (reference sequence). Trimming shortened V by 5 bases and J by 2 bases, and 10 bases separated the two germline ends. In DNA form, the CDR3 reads TGTGCCAGCAGGGAGACTCTTAACACCGGGGAGCTGTTTTTT. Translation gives CASRETLNTGELFF.

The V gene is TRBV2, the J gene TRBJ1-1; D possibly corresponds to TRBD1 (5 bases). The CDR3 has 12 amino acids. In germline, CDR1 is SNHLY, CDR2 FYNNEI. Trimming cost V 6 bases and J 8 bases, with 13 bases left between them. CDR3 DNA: TGTGCCAGCAGCCTTCTGACAGTGGAAGCTTTCTTT. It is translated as CASSLLTVEAFF.

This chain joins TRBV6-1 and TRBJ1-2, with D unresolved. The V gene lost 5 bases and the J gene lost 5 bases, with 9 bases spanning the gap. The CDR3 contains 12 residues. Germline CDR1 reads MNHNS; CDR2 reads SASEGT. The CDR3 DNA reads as TGTGCCAGCAGTCGGTCAGGTTATGGCTACACCTTC. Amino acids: CASSRSGYGYTF.

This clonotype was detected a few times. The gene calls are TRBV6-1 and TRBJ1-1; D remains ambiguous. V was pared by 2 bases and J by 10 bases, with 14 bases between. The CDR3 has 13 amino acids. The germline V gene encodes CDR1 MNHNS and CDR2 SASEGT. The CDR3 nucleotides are TGTGCCAGCAGTGAACGCGTGGCAGCACGAGCTTTCTTT. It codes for CASSERVAARAFF.

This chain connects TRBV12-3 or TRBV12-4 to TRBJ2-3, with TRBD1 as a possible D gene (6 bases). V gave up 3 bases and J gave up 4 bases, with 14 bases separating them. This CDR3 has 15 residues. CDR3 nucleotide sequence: TGTGCCAGCAGTTTGATGGCCCCAGGGGCAGATACGCAGTATTTT. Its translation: CASSLMAPGADTQYF.

For the CDR3, the DNA is TGCAGTGCAAAGAACAATAACTATGGCTACACCTTC. Amino acid sequence: CSAKNNNYGYTF. This chain uses TRBV20-1 with TRBJ1-2; D gene unclear. V lost 6 bases and J 1 base, leaving 9 bases between the germline ends. The CDR3 has 12 residues. The germline V gene has CDR1 DFQATT and CDR2 SNEGSKA (reference sequence).

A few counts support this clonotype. The CDR3 is CSASETGENYGYTF. The CDR3 nucleotides read TGCAGTGCTAGTGAGACAGGGGAAAACTATGGCTACACCTTC. The chain uses TRBV20-1 and TRBJ1-2, with 8 nucleotides matching TRBD1. The germline CDR1 and CDR2 sequences are DFQATT and SNEGSKA (reference sequence). This CDR3 is built from 14 residues. Trimming removed 3 bases from V and 2 bases from J; junction bases left unmatched: 5.

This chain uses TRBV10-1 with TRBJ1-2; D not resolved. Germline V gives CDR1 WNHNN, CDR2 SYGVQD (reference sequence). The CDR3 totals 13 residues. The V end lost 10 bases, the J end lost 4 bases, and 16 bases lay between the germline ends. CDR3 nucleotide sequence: TGCGCCAACTATAACGGATTTCTCTATGGCTACACCTTC. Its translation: CANYNGFLYGYTF.

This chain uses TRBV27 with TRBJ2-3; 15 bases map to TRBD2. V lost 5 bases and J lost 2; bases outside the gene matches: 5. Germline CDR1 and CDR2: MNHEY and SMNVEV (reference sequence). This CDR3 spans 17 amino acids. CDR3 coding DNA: TGTGCCAGCAGTATGAGGACTAGCGGGAGGGTCACAGATACGCAGTATTTT. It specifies CASSMRTSGRVTDTQYF.

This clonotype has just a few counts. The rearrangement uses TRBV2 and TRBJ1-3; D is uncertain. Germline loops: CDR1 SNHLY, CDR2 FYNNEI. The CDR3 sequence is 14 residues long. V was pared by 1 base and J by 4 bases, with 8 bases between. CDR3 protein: CASSEGLLGNTIYF. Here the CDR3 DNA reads TGTGCCAGCAGTGAAGGACTTTTGGGAAACACCATATATTTT.

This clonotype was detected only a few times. The CDR3 sequence is CSAGGGQGYTEAFF. CDR3 in DNA: TGCAGTGCTGGGGGGGGCCAGGGCTACACTGAAGCTTTCTTT. J is TRBJ1-1 and V is TRBV20-1; D possibly corresponds to TRBD1 (6 bases). Germline lookup yields CDR1 DFQATT and CDR2 SNEGSKA (reference sequence). This CDR3 comprises 14 residues. Trimming stripped 5 bases from V and 3 bases from J, with 16 bases between.

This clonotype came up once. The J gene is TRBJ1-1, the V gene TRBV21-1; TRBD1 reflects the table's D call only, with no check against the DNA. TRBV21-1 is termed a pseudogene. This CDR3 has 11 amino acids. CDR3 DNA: TGTGCCCGCCTGAAGGGACCTGAAGCTTTCTTT. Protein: CARLKGPEAFF.